This record concerns one T cell receptor (beta chain) sequence. The data originate from a study of shared clonotypes between healthy human individuals. Germline V lookup: CDR1 MDHEN, CDR2 SYDVKM. The CDR3 is 15 amino acids. The V segment lost 4 bases and the J segment 4 bases; nucleotides outside the gene matches: 7. TCRdb's table, derived via immunoSEQ multiplex PCR, lists solely in-frame clones and lacks some. This table has more than 1,200,000 clones, 98% to 99% appearing once. The material sequenced was naive CD4+ T cells sorted from blood. Specified subset: CD45RA+ positively selected. This clonotype was sampled from a man aged 25-45 years in good health. V and J are TRBV28 and TRBJ1-1; 9 bases align to TRBD1. CDR3 amino acids: CASSSPGQGGTEAFF. The CDR3 DNA reads as TGTGCCAGCAGTTCCCCGGGACAGGGAGGCACTGAAGCTTTCTTT.